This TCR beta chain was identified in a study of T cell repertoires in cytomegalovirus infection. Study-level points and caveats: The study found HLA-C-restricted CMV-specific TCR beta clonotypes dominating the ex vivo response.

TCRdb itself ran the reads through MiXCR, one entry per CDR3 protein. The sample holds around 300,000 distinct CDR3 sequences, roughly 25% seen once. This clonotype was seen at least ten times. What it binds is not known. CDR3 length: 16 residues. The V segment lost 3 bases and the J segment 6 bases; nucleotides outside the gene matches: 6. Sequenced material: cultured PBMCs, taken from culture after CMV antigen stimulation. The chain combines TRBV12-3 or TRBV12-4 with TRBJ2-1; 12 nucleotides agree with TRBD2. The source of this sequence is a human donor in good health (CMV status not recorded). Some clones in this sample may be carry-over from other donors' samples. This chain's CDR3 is CASSFGLAGGGNEQFF. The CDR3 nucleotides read TGTGCCAGCAGTTTTGGGCTAGCGGGAGGGGGCAATGAGCAGTTCTTC.